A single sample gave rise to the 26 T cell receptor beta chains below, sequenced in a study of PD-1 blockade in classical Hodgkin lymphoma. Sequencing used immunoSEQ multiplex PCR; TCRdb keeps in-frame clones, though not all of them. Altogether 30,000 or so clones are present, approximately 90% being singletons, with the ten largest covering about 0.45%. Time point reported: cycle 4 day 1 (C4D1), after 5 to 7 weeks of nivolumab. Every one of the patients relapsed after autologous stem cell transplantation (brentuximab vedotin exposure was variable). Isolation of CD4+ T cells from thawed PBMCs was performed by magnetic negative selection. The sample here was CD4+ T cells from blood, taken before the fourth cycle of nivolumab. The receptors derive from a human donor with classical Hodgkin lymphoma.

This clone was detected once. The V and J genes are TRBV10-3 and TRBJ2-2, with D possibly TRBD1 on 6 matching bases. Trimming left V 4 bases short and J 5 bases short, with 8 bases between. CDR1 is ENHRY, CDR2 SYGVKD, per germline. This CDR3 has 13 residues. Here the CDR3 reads CAISAGTTGELFF. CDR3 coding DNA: TGTGCCATCAGTGCCGGGACAACCGGGGAGCTGTTTTTT.

Here the CDR3 reads CASSSRGQPGNTIYF. CDR3 DNA sequence: TGTGCCAGCAGCTCCCGGGGACAGCCTGGAAACACCATATATTTT. The chain is built from TRBV7-9 and TRBJ1-3; 7 nucleotides agree with TRBD1. CDR1 SEHNR and CDR2 FQNEAQ come from the germline V gene (reference sequence). The junction had 5 bases not matched to a gene; V was cut back by 4 bases and J by 2 bases. This CDR3 is built from 15 residues.

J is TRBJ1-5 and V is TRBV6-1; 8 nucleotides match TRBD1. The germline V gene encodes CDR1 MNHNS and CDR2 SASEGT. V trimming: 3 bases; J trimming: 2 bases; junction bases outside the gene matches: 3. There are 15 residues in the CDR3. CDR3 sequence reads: CASSDWGQGNQPQHF. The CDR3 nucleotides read TGTGCCAGCAGTGATTGGGGACAGGGCAATCAGCCCCAGCATTTT.

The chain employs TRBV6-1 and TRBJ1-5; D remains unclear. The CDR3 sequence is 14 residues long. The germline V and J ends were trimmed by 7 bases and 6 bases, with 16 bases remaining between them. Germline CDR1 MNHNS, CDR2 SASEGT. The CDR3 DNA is TGTGCCAGCACCAGCGGCGGGGATCTTCAGCCCCAGCATTTT. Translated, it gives CASTSGGDLQPQHF.

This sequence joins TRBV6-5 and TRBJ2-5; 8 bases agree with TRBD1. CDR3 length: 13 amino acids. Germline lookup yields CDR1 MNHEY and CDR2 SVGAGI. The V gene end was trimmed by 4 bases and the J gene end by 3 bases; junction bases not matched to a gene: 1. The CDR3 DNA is TGTGCCAGCAGTTGGACAGGGAAAGAGACCCAGTACTTC. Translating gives CASSWTGKETQYF.

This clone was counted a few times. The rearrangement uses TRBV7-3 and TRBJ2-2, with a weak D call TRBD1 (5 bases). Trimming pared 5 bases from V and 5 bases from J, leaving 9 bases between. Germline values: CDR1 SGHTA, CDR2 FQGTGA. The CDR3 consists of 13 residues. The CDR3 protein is CASSVQGTGELFF. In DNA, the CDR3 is TGTGCCAGCAGCGTGCAGGGTACCGGGGAGCTGTTTTTT.

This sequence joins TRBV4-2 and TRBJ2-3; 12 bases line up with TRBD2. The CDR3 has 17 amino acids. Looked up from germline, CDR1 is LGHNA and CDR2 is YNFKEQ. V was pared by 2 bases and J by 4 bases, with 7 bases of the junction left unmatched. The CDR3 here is CASSQKRLAGGPDTQYF. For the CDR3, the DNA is TGTGCCAGCAGCCAAAAAAGGCTAGCGGGAGGGCCAGATACGCAGTATTTT.

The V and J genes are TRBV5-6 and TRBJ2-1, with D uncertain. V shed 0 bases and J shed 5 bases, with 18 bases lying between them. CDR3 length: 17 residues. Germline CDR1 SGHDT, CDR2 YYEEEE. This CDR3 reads CASSLGPSAFVDNEQFF. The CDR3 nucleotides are TGTGCCAGCAGCTTGGGGCCGTCGGCGTTCGTGGACAATGAGCAGTTCTTC.

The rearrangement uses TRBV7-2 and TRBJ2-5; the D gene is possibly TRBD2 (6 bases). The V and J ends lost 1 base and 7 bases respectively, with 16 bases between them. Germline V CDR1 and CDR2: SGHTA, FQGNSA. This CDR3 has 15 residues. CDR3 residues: CASSLVPRDSGTQYF. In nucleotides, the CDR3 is TGTGCCAGCAGCTTAGTCCCCCGGGACTCGGGGACCCAGTACTTC.

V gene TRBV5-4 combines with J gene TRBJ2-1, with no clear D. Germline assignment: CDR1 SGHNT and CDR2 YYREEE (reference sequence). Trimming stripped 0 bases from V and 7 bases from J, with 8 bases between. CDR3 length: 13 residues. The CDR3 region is CASSLDRVNEQFF. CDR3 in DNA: TGTGCCAGCAGCTTGGATAGGGTGAATGAGCAGTTCTTC.

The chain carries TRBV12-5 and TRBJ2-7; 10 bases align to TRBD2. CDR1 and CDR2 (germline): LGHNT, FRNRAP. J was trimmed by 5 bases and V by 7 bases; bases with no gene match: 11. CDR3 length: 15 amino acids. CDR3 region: CASVLRPAGGNEQYF. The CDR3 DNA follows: TGTGCTAGTGTTCTGAGGCCAGCGGGAGGGAACGAGCAGTACTTC. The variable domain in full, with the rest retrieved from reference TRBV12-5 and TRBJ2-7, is DARVTQTPRHKVTEMGQEVTMRCQPILGHNTVFWYRQTMMQGLELLAYFRNRAPLDDSGMPKDRFSAEMPDATLATLKIQPSEPRDSAVYFCASVLRPAGGNEQYFGPGTRLTVT.

CDR3 sequence reads: CASSYSRTGGGYGYTF. CDR3 coding DNA: TGTGCCAGCAGTTACTCTAGGACAGGGGGTGGCTATGGCTACACCTTC. V usage is TRBV6-5 and J usage is TRBJ1-2; 10 positions agree with TRBD1. J was trimmed by 4 bases and V by 0 bases; bases with no gene match: 5. Germline CDR1 is MNHEY and CDR2 is SVGAGI. The CDR3 contains 16 residues.

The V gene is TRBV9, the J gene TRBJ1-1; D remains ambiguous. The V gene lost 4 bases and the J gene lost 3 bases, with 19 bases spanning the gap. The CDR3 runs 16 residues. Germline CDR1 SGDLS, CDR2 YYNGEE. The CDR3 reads CASSPIKLRADTEAFF. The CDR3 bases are TGTGCCAGCAGCCCGATAAAGCTTCGAGCGGACACTGAAGCTTTCTTT. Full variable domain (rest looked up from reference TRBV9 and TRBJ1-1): DSGVTQTPKHLITATGQRVTLRCSPRSGDLSVYWYQQSLDQGLQFLIQYYNGEERAKGNILERFSAQQFPDLHSELNLSSLELGDSALYFCASSPIKLRADTEAFFGQGTRLTVV.

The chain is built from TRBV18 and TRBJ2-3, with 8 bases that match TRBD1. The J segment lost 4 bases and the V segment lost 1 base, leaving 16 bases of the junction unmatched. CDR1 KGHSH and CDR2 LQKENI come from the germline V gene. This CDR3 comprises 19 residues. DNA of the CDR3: TGTGCCAGCTCACCACTGCCGAGCCAGGGGGCGCTTAAGGCAGATACGCAGTATTTT. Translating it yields CASSPLPSQGALKADTQYF.

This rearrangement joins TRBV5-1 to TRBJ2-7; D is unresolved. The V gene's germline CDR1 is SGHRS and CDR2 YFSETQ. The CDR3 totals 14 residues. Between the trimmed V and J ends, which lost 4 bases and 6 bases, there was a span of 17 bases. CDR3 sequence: CASSLQQKGLEQYF. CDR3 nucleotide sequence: TGCGCCAGCAGCCTACAGCAAAAAGGCCTCGAGCAGTACTTC.

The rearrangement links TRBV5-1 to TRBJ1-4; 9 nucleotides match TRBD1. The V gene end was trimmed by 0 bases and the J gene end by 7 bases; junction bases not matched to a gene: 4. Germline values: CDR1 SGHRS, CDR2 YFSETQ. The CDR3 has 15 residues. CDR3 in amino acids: CASSLAGTGSEKLFF. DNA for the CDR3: TGCGCCAGCAGCTTGGCGGGGACAGGGAGTGAAAAACTGTTTTTT. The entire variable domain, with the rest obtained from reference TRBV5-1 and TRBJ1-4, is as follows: KAGVTQTPRYLIKTRGQQVTLSCSPISGHRSVSWYQQTPGQGLQFLFEYFSETQRNKGNFPGRFSGRQFSNSRSEMNVSTLELGDSALYLCASSLAGTGSEKLFFGSGTQLSVL.

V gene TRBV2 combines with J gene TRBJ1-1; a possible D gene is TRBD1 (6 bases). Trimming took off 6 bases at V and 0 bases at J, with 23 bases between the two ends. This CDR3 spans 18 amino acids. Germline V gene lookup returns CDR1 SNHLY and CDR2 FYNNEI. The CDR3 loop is CASRQGGPNAPLNTEAFF. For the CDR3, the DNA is TGTGCCAGCAGACAAGGGGGACCTAACGCGCCATTGAACACTGAAGCTTTCTTT.

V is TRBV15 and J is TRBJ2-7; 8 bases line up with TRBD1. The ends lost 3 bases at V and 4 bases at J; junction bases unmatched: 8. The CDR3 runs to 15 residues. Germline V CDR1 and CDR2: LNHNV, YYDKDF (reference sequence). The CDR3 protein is CATSSLRTGFYEQYF. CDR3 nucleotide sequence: TGTGCCACCAGCAGCCTCAGGACAGGGTTTTACGAGCAGTACTTC.

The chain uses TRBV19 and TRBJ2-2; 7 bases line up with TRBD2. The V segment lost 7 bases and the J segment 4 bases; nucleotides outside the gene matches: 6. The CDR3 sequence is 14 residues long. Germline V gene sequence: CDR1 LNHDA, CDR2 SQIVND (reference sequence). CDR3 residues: CASKAGEVTGELFF. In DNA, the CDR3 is TGTGCCAGTAAGGCGGGGGAGGTCACCGGGGAGCTGTTTTTT.

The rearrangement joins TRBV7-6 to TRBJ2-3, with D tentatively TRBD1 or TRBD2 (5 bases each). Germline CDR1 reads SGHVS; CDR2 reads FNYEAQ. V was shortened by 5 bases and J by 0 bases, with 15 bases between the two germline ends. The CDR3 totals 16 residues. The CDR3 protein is CASSLVGVTSTDTQYF. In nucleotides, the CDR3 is TGTGCCAGCAGCCTAGTGGGGGTAACTAGCACAGATACGCAGTATTTT.

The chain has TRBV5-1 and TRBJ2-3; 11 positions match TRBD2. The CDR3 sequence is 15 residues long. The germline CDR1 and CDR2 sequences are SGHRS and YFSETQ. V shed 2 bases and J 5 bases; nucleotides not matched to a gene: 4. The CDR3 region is CASSLKLAGVDTQYF. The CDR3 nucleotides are TGCGCCAGCAGCTTAAAACTAGCGGGGGTAGATACGCAGTATTTT.

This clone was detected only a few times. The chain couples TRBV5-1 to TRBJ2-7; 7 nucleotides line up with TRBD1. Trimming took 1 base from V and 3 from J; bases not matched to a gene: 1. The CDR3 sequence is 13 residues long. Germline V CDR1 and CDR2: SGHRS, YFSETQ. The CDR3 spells CASSLRQGYEQYF. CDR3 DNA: TGCGCCAGCAGCTTGCGACAGGGCTACGAGCAGTACTTC.

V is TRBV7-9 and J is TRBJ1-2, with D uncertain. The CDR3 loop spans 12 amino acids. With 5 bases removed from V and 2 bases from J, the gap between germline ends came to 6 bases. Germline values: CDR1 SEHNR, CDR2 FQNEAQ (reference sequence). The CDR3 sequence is CASSPGNYGYTF. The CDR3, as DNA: TGTGCCAGCAGCCCCGGGAACTATGGCTACACCTTC.

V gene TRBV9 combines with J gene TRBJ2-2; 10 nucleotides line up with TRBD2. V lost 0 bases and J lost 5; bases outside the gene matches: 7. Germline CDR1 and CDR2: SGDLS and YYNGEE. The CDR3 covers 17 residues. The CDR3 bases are TGTGCCAGCAGCGTAGGGGCTAGCGGGAGCGCAACCGGGGAGCTGTTTTTT. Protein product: CASSVGASGSATGELFF.

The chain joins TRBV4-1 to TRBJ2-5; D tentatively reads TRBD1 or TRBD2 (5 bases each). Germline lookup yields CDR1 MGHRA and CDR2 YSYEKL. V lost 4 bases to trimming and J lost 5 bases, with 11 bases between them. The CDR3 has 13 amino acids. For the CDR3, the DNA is TGCGCCAGCAGCCTAGTCTGGGGGGAGACCCAGTACTTC. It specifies CASSLVWGETQYF.

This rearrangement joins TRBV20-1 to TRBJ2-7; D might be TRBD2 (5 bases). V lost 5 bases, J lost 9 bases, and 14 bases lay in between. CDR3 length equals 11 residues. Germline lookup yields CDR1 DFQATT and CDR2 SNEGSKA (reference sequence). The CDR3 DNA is TGCAGTGCTGAGGGTTGGGAAGTGCAGTACTTC. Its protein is CSAEGWEVQYF.